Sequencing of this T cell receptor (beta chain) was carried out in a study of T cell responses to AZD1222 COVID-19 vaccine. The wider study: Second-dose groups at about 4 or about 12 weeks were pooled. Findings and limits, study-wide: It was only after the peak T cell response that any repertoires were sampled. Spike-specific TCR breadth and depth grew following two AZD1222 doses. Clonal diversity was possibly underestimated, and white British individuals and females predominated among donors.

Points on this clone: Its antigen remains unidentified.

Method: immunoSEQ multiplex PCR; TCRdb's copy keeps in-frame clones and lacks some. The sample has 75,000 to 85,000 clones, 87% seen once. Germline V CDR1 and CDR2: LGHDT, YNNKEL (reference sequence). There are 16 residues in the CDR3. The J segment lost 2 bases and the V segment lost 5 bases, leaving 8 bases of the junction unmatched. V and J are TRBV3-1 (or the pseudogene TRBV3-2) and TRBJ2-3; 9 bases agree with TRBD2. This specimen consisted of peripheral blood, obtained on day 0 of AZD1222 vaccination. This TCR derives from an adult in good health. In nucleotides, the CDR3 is TGTGCCAGCAGCTCCCGACTAGCGGCCTTCACAGATACGCAGTATTTT. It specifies CASSSRLAAFTDTQYF.